The entry below gives a single T cell receptor (beta chain) sequence along with its context. What it recognizes is unknown. The PCR ran on 60 Vbeta and 13 Jbeta primers. Here immunoSEQ multiplex PCR was the method, and the copy in TCRdb shows in-frame clones only, minus some. Here the sample spans some 89,000 clones, about four fifths being singletons. This entry belongs to a study of cytomegalovirus exposure and HLA in healthy donors. Trimming shortened V by 0 bases and J by 3 bases, and 13 bases separated the two germline ends. CDR1 is SGDLS, CDR2 YYNGEE, per germline. The CDR3 runs 15 residues. Whole-study results and caveats: Follow-up analysis later connected one missense variant in DCLRE1C with trimming of TCR beta V- and J-genes. The sole available immune exposure information was CMV serostatus.

The sequence derives from a woman aged 40 to 49 in good health and CMV-seropositive. V gene TRBV9 combines with J gene TRBJ2-7; D is undetermined. The sample taken for sequencing was PBMCs. The CDR3 DNA sequence: TGTGCCAGCAGCGTAGGCCGGAACGGAGTCTACGAGCAGTACTTC. This translates into CASSVGRNGVYEQYF.